The source of this T cell receptor (beta chain) is a study of T-cell reconstitution after alpha-beta-depleted transplantation in children. Whole-study results and caveats: High day-60 TCRbeta diversity in some patients came from surviving recipient T cells and thymic progenitors. Hyperexpanded clones declined; after one year, newly produced T cells mostly supplied diversity. Several hundred rapidly expanded clones from non-depleted graft cells reportedly supplied alpha-beta T cells about two months post-transplant.

At least ten counts were recorded for this clonotype. Its target is unknown. As it was prepared, the TCRbeta library received unique molecular identifiers. TCRdb reanalysed the PCR reads using MiXCR and keeps one entry per CDR3 protein. The repertoire has more than 100,000 distinct CDR3 sequences, under 25% of them found once; the top ten carry about 10%. Germline V gene data show CDR1 as DFQATT and CDR2 as SNEGSKA (reference sequence). The CDR3 is made up of 15 amino acids. V lost 2 bases and J lost 4; bases outside the gene matches: 7. The sample was PBMCs, mostly from graft donor cells, taken 180 days after TCRalphabeta/CD19-depleted stem cell transplant. The receptor was isolated from a male patient aged 2 to 9 who had a stem cell transplant for chronic granulomatous disease, so the T cells may come from the graft donor. The chain is built from TRBV20-1 and TRBJ2-7, with 11 bases matching TRBD1. The CDR3 bases are TGCAGTGCTAGATTGGACAGGGGGCTTCTTTACGAGCAGTACTTC. Translated: CSARLDRGLLYEQYF.